This TCR beta chain was profiled in a study of blood T cell repertoires in COVID-19. Whole-study context: Collection of acute and convalescent COVID-19 samples took place in the United States, Italy and Spain. From T cells, B-cell-depleted T cells, or PBMCs came the material, which was cDNA or gDNA.

Per the authors' pipeline: Estimated nucleated cell counts came from reference gene primer amplification. The repertoire was sequenced with immunoSEQ multiplex PCR; TCRdb's copy has only in-frame clones and lacks some. V, J and clone size were drawn from that table, and D and trimming were deduced from the DNA. The sample carries 210,000 or so clones, roughly 86% recorded once. The CDR3 has 16 residues. Trimming stripped 6 bases from V and 0 bases from J, with 17 bases between. The germline V gene has CDR1 SNHLY and CDR2 FYNNEI. Input material: peripheral blood. The genes are TRBV2 and TRBJ1-2; TRBD1 might be the D (6 bases). The sequence came from a woman between 70 and 85 years old with active or convalescent COVID-19. DNA of the CDR3: TGTGCCAGCAGCCTGCTCAACAGGGTAGCTAACTATGGCTACACCTTC. The encoded protein is CASSLLNRVANYGYTF.